The TCR beta chain described here comes from a study of human T cells and chemical hapten exposure. This CDR3 is built from 13 residues. Germline assignment: CDR1 SGHRS and CDR2 YFSETQ. The V end was cut by 1 base, the J end by 1 base, with 4 bases between. Sample time point: healthy volunteer bleed at 6 weeks. Total RNA was isolated from unfractionated whole blood. This clonotype has at least ten counts. The library gave individual cDNA molecules unique molecular identifiers. Authors' data handling: A per-sample median of about 96,000 TCRs was observed, with counts ranging from roughly 20,000 to 750,000. From the RACE reads, TCRdb called clonotypes with MiXCR, one entry per CDR3 protein. Clone size and V and J calls follow TCRdb, not the original study. The sample shows approximately 79,000 distinct CDR3 sequences, over 8.5% of them seen only once.

Specimen: whole blood. This chain uses TRBV5-1 with TRBJ2-3; no clear D gene. The sequence came from a male donor in good health. Some clones in this sample may be carry-over from other donors' samples. The CDR3 nucleotides are TGCGCCAGCAGCTTGATCCGCACAGATACGCAGTATTTT. It codes for CASSLIRTDTQYF. Together with reference TRBV5-1 and TRBJ2-3, the CDR3 gives the full variable domain: KAGVTQTPRYLIKTRGQQVTLSCSPISGHRSVSWYQQTPGQGLQFLFEYFSETQRNKGNFPGRFSGRQFSNSRSEMNVSTLELGDSALYLCASSLIRTDTQYFGPGTRLTVL.